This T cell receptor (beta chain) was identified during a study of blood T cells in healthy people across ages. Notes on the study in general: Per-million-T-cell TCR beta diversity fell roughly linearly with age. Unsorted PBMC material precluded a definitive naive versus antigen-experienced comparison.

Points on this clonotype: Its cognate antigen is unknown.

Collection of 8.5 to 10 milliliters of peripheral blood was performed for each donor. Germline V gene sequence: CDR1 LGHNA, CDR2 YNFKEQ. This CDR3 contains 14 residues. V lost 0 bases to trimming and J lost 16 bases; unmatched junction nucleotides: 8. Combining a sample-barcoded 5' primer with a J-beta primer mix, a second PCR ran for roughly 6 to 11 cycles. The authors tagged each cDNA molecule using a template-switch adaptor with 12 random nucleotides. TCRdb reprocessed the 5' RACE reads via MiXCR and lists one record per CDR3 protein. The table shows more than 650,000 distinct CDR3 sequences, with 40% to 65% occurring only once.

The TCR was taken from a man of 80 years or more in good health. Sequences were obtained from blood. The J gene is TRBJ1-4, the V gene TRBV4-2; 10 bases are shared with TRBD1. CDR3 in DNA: TGTGCCAGCAGCCAAGAGGGACAGGGGAGAGGGACGTTTTTT. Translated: CASSQEGQGRGTFF.